Listed below are T cell receptor beta chains from one sample, sequenced in a study of T cell repertoires in cytomegalovirus infection. TCRdb re-called the reads with MiXCR, one entry per CDR3 protein. There are some 800,000 distinct CDR3 sequences in the sample; 25% to 30% occur only once, and 13% lies in the top ten. These receptors have no identified antigens. The sample consisted of cultured CD8+ T cells from PBMCs, taken from culture after CMV antigen stimulation. These receptors originate from a human donor in good health (CMV status not recorded). Some clones in this sample may be carry-over from other donors' samples. The CDR3 runs from the conserved cysteine through the conserved F or W. The order of the fields is clone size, J gene, D gene, V gene, CDR3 DNA, CDR3 protein. D genes are given only for firm matches. Clone size is not always given. Where it is, it says once, few, many or a class for expanded clones.

NA,TRBJ2-5,TRBD1,TRBV7-2,TGTGTCAGCAGCTTAACCTCCCCTCAGGGGGCCCGCCGGGCCCAGTACTTC,CVSSLTSPQGARRAQYF
NA,TRBJ2-7,NA,TRBV6-1,TGTGCCAGCAGTGAAGCAGGGGGGTCCTACGAGCAGTACTTC,CASSEAGGSYEQYF
NA,TRBJ2-6,NA,TRBV28,TGTGCCAGTACTAAGGGGACTTCCAGCTCTGGGGCCAACGTCCTGACTTTC,CASTKGTSSSGANVLTF
NA,TRBJ1-2,NA,TRBV27,TGTGCCAGCAGTTTATCGACAGGTCAAATCTATGGCTACACCTTC,CASSLSTGQIYGYTF
NA,TRBJ1-1,TRBD1,TRBV4-3,TGCGCCAGCAGCCAGGCTACAGGGGGCGCGGTCGCTTTCTTT,CASSQATGGAVAFF
few,TRBJ1-1,TRBD1,TRBV12-5,TGTGCTAGTGGTTTTGGGGGGGGGGACAGGCGAAACACTGAAGCTTTCTTT,CASGFGGGDRRNTEAFF
NA,TRBJ2-2,NA,TRBV24-1,TGTGCCACCAGTGATTCCTACGGGGACTTCACCGGGGAGCTGTTTTTT,CATSDSYGDFTGELFF
NA,TRBJ2-5,NA,TRBV11-2,TGTGCCAGCAGCTTAGGGAGGGGGGGCCGGGAGACCCAGTACTTC,CASSLGRGGRETQYF
NA,TRBJ2-3,NA,TRBV4-1,TGCGCCAGCAGCCAAGATGAGCTAGTAGCAGATACGCAGTATTTT,CASSQDELVADTQYF
NA,TRBJ1-4,NA,TRBV10-3,TGTGCCCAATGTTCCGAAAAACTGTTTTTT,CAQCSEKLFF
NA,TRBJ1-1,NA,TRBV2,TGTGCCAGCAGTGAACGTGGGGGTTGGGAGATAAACACTGAAGCTTTCTTT,CASSERGGWEINTEAFF
NA,TRBJ2-7,NA,TRBV7-6,TGTGCCAGCAGCTTGTCTGACAGGTTCTACGAGCAGTACTTC,CASSLSDRFYEQYF
few,TRBJ2-2,TRBD2,TRBV7-8,TGTGCCAGCAGCTCTAGCGGGGGGCCTTACACCGGGGAGCTGTTTTTT,CASSSSGGPYTGELFF
NA,TRBJ1-2,NA,TRBV6-5,TGTGCCAGCAGTTACTCCACAGTCGGGTTGAGTGGCTACACCTTC,CASSYSTVGLSGYTF
once,TRBJ2-2,TRBD2,TRBV20-1,TGCAGTGCTAGAGATAAGGGAGGGACCAGGTTGACCGGGGAGCTGTTTTTT,CSARDKGGTRLTGELFF
few,TRBJ1-2,NA,TRBV7-9,TGTGCCAGCAGCGCGGCGACCCATCCTAACTATGGCTACACCTTC,CASSAATHPNYGYTF
few,TRBJ2-7,TRBD1,TRBV6-6,TGTGCCAGCAGCGGACCTGCAGGGACAGGGGGGCCCTACGAGCAGTACTTC,CASSGPAGTGGPYEQYF
NA,TRBJ2-1,NA,TRBV10-2,TGCGCCAGCAGTGAGAATAAGGGCTACAATGAGCAGTTCTTC,CASSENKGYNEQFF
few,TRBJ1-5,NA,TRBV25-1,TGTGCCAGCAGTGGGACCAGCTTGGGGCAGCCCCAGCATTTT,CASSGTSLGQPQHF
NA,TRBJ2-7,NA,TRBV19,TGTGCCAGTAGTATCGATTCGTCCCTCTCCTACGAGCAGTACTTC,CASSIDSSLSYEQYF
few,TRBJ2-1,TRBD1,TRBV7-6,TGTGCCAGCAGCCCGGGACAGGGGATATACAATGAGCAGTTCTTC,CASSPGQGIYNEQFF
many,TRBJ1-1,NA,TRBV19,TGTGCCAGCAGCATCGTGCAGAACACTGAAGCTTTCTTT,CASSIVQNTEAFF
NA,TRBJ2-1,NA,TRBV7-2,TGTGCCAGCAGCTTAGCTGCGGGGATCTACAATGAGCAGTTCTTC,CASSLAAGIYNEQFF
NA,TRBJ2-3,TRBD2,TRBV6-5,TGTGCCAGCAGCGCCTATAGCGGGATGAGCACAGATACGCAGTATTTT,CASSAYSGMSTDTQYF
NA,TRBJ2-3,NA,TRBV28,TGTGCCAGCAGTTTCATAGCGGAGTCCACAGATACGCAGTATTTT,CASSFIAESTDTQYF
NA,TRBJ1-4,NA,TRBV29-1,TGCAGCGTTGAAGAGGCAGGTGAAAAACTGTTTTTT,CSVEEAGEKLFF
NA,TRBJ2-2,NA,TRBV7-6,TGTGCCAGCAGCCACTCGGGGACATACGGGGAGCTGTTTTTT,CASSHSGTYGELFF
NA,TRBJ1-5,NA,TRBV10-3,TGTGCCATCAGTGACAGGGTCGGTCAGCCCCAGCATTTT,CAISDRVGQPQHF
NA,TRBJ1-2,TRBD1,TRBV12-3/TRBV12-4,TGTGCCAGCAGTTTGGGGACAGATCTTTGGGATGGCTACACCTTC,CASSLGTDLWDGYTF
few,TRBJ2-7,TRBD1,TRBV6-1,TGTGCCAGCAGCTCAGGGGGTGGCCTCAACGAGCAGTACTTC,CASSSGGGLNEQYF
few,TRBJ2-5,NA,TRBV2,TGTGCCAGCAGTGACTCCCCGCGGCAGGGTCCCGAAGAGACCCAGTACTTC,CASSDSPRQGPEETQYF
NA,TRBJ2-5,NA,TRBV2,TGTGCCAGCAGTATTACCTTAGGGACCCAGTACTTC,CASSITLGTQYF
NA,TRBJ2-5,NA,TRBV19,TGTGCCAGTAGTATAGACGGGGTTCCGGCCCAAGAGACCCAGTACTTC,CASSIDGVPAQETQYF
NA,TRBJ1-2,TRBD1,TRBV28,TGTGCCAGCAGGGAGACAGGGACCTATGGCTACACCTTC,CASRETGTYGYTF
many,TRBJ2-5,NA,TRBV12-3/TRBV12-4,TGTGCCAGCAGCCCCGAGGCAGAGACCCAGTACTTC,CASSPEAETQYF
few,TRBJ2-2,TRBD2,TRBV7-6,TGTGCCAGCAGGGCGGCGGGGGGGAACACCGGGGAGCTGTTTTTT,CASRAAGGNTGELFF
NA,TRBJ1-2,NA,TRBV28,TGTGCCAGCAGTAGGAGACAACCCGGGGGCTACACCTTC,CASSRRQPGGYTF
NA,TRBJ1-1,NA,TRBV19,TGTGCCAGTAGTACCAACGGGCAGGGAACTCGAGCTTTCTTT,CASSTNGQGTRAFF
few,TRBJ1-1,NA,TRBV4-1,TGCGCCAGCAGCCAAGATATTTCGTACACTGAAGCTTTCTTT,CASSQDISYTEAFF
few,TRBJ1-4,NA,TRBV6-5,TGTGCCAGCAGTTACGTGACTAATGAAAAACTGTTTTTT,CASSYVTNEKLFF
NA,TRBJ2-1,TRBD2,TRBV6-6,TGTGCCAGCAGTTACGTTCAGGGAGGGTACAATGAGCAGTTCTTC,CASSYVQGGYNEQFF